This T cell receptor beta chain was retrieved from a study of blood T cell repertoires in COVID-19. Across the study: Samples came from the United States, Italy and Spain, spanning acute and convalescent COVID-19.

Recruits, aged roughly 18 to 90 years, lived in 24 US areas. Produced via immunoSEQ multiplex PCR; TCRdb's table is partial and in-frame only. The sample contains 150,000 to 200,000 clones, 85% to 90% of which appear only once. The source material was PBMCs or T cells enriched from blood (not recorded which). This TCR came from a middle-aged woman in a cohort exposed to, infected with or recovered from COVID-19 (not recorded which).

CDR3 coding DNA: TGTGCCAGCAGCCTAGGGGACACATATAATTCACCCCTCCACTTT. Protein product: CASSLGDTYNSPLHF. The V call is TRBV4-2, the J call TRBJ1-6; tentatively, D is TRBD1 (6 bases). Germline CDR1 reads LGHNA; CDR2 reads YNFKEQ. The CDR3 contains 15 residues. The germline V and J ends were trimmed by 4 bases and 4 bases, with 11 bases remaining between them.